The sequence of this T cell receptor (beta chain) was determined in a study of human T cells and chemical hapten exposure. Study in general: Patients, predominantly female, presented with alopecia areata, totalis or universalis. Across samples, TCR yields varied, mostly owing to small differences in pooled library volumes.

MiXCR was run by TCRdb on the RACE reads, yielding one entry per CDR3 protein. Among 130,000 or so distinct CDR3 sequences listed, approximately 10% were seen once. The CDR3 runs 15 residues. Germline CDR1 is MNHEY and CDR2 is SVGAGI. The V and J ends lost 0 bases and 5 bases respectively, with 13 bases between them. This sample's time point: patch test 3, about 24 weeks after DPC sensitization. The treatment: therapeutic diphenylcyclopropenone sensitization with weekly scalp DPC. Unseparated into fractions, whole blood served as the source from which total RNA was extracted. J is TRBJ1-1 and V is TRBV6-5; the D is unclear. The TCR sequence derives from a woman aged 50 to 60 with alopecia areata. Some clones in this sample may be carry-over from other donors' samples. This specimen consisted of whole blood, obtained in connection with sensitization to the hapten diphenylcyclopropenone (DPC). The CDR3 region has the DNA TGTGCCAGCAGTTACTCGGGCGGGTTCGCAACTGAAGCTTTCTTT. Amino acid sequence: CASSYSGGFATEAFF.